This T cell receptor beta chain comes out of a study of CD8 T cells in ankylosing spondylitis. Study-level results: What seemed typical of ankylosing spondylitis blood was a TCR beta motif built from 8 or 9 highly homologous variants. Reports say disease-linked clones showed up significantly more in matched ankylosing spondylitis synovial fluid. A number of the motif variants had already been described in reactive arthritis synovial fluid and blood.

Quantitative 5'-RACE was performed with molecular barcodes, and it yielded the TCR beta libraries. TCRdb called the 5' RACE reads again in MiXCR, with one record for every CDR3 protein. Of roughly 450,000 distinct CDR3 sequences listed, approximately 26% were seen once; the top ten hold 0.89%. This clonotype was detected ten times or more. Its antigen is currently unknown. This TCR was recovered from a male donor with ankylosing spondylitis. Input material: blood, either unsorted or a sorted T cell fraction (not recorded which).

CDR3 protein: CASSLGPNTGELFF. In DNA, the CDR3 is TGCGCCAGCAGCTTGGGTCCCAACACCGGGGAGCTGTTTTTT. The genes are TRBV5-1 and TRBJ2-2; D call uncertain. In germline, CDR1 is SGHRS, CDR2 YFSETQ. V dropped 0 bases and J dropped 2 bases, with 5 bases sitting between them. The CDR3 covers 14 residues.